A single sample gave rise to the 18 T cell receptor beta chains below, sequenced in a study of blood T cells in healthy people across ages. Then a second PCR, running about 6 to 12 cycles, was carried out with a sample-barcoded 5' primer and a J-beta primer mix. Each CDR3 protein gets one entry after TCRdb re-called the 5' RACE reads with MiXCR. Of about 730,000 distinct CDR3 sequences in the sample, 40% to 45% are singletons; the top ten hold roughly 19%. Sequenced: blood. These receptors were taken from an older woman in good health.

DNA of the CDR3: TGTGCCATCAGTGAAAGGCTAGCGGTCACAGATACGCAGTATTTT. Its protein is CAISERLAVTDTQYF. The chain has TRBV10-3 and TRBJ2-3; 7 bases match TRBD2. CDR3 length: 15 residues. The trim removed 3 bases at V and 2 bases at J, leaving 5 bases unmatched. Germline CDR1 reads ENHRY; CDR2 reads SYGVKD.

This clonotype appeared a few times. The chain joins TRBV6-1 to TRBJ2-7; 9 bases line up with TRBD1. The V and J ends lost 5 bases and 4 bases, in that order; junction bases with no gene match: 9. The CDR3 is made up of 15 amino acids. Germline CDR1 and CDR2: MNHNS and SASEGT. The CDR3: CASSTPGQGLYEQYF. The CDR3 nucleotides read TGTGCCAGCAGTACACCGGGACAGGGATTATACGAGCAGTACTTC.

The CDR3 spells CASSSGDRGLSNEQYF. The CDR3 nucleotides read TGTGCCAGCAGCTCGGGTGACAGGGGGCTTAGTAACGAGCAGTACTTC. The chain carries TRBV7-9 and TRBJ2-7, with TRBD1 matching 10 bases. The CDR3 runs to 16 residues. V dropped 4 bases and J dropped 5; count of bases not matched to a gene: 11. CDR1 is SEHNR and CDR2 is FQNEAQ in the germline V gene (reference sequence). Variable domain in full (rest from reference TRBV7-9 and TRBJ2-7): DTGVSQNPRHKITKRGQNVTFRCDPISEHNRLYWYRQTLGQGPEFLTYFQNEAQLEKSRLLSDRFSAERPKGSFSTLEIQRTEQGDSAMYLCASSSGDRGLSNEQYFGPGTRLTVT.

A note on this clonotype: At one of its ends the junction is not consistent with the germline gene, which may arise from a read error. The chain uses TRBV28 and TRBJ2-5; TRBD1 is a possible D gene (6 bases). Near its end, the DNA agrees better with TRBJ2-7, so the J call may be wrong. The length of the CDR3 is 13 residues. Germline CDR1 and CDR2: MDHEN and SYDVKM. The CDR3 sequence is CACSTQGWREQYF. CDR3 nucleotides: TGTGCCTGCAGTACACAGGGATGGCGCGAGCAGTACTTC.

The chain joins TRBV21-1 to TRBJ1-6. TRBV21-1 constitutes a pseudogene. The length of the CDR3 is 15 residues. As DNA, the CDR3 is TGTGCCAGCAGTCAAAGGTCGAGCTCCGCGGAACCCCTCCACTTT. Protein: CASSQRSSSAEPLHF.

In this sample, this clonotype turned up a few times. This rearrangement joins TRBV21-1 to TRBJ2-3; the listed D gene, TRBD1, was not tested against the DNA. TRBV21-1 corresponds to a pseudogene. The CDR3 length is 17 residues. The CDR3 DNA sequence: TGTGCCAGCAGCCCAACAGGGGATATAACTAGCACAGATACGCAGTATTTT. It specifies CASSPTGDITSTDTQYF.

The chain combines TRBV6-2 or TRBV6-3 with TRBJ2-3, with D perhaps TRBD2 (5 bases). The CDR3 loop spans 13 amino acids. The germline gives CDR1 MNHEY, CDR2 SVGEGT. Trimming removed 8 bases from V and 4 bases from J, with 13 bases in between. For the CDR3, the DNA is TGTGCCAGCGAGGGTGGTGGAGCAGATACGCAGTATTTT. Its protein product is CASEGGGADTQYF.

The rearrangement joins TRBV20-1 to TRBJ2-1; D call uncertain. Germline CDR1 reads DFQATT; CDR2 reads SNEGSKA (reference sequence). The CDR3 extends over 15 amino acids. Trimming cost V 0 bases and J 0 bases, with 9 bases left between them. CDR3 sequence reads: CSARDPSDSYNEQFF. As DNA, the CDR3 is TGCAGTGCTAGAGACCCTAGTGACTCCTACAATGAGCAGTTCTTC.

J is TRBJ2-4 and V is TRBV20-1; weak D call: TRBD1 (6 bases). Trimming took 5 bases from V and 7 from J, leaving 21 bases between them. This CDR3 is built from 15 residues. CDR1 is DFQATT and CDR2 is SNEGSKA in the germline V gene (reference sequence). The CDR3 coding sequence is TGCAGTGCTCTACTCCCAGGGGTCGGCCTGAACATTCAGTACTTC. Translating gives CSALLPGVGLNIQYF.

The CDR3 is CASLMRSYTDRGTDTQYF. CDR3 in DNA: TGTGCCAGCTTGATGAGGTCCTACACGGACAGGGGCACAGATACGCAGTATTTT. V usage is TRBV6-2 or TRBV6-3 and J usage is TRBJ2-3; 8 bases map to TRBD1. The length of the CDR3 is 18 residues. Germline V gene lookup returns CDR1 MNHEY and CDR2 SVGEGT. Unmatched junction bases numbered 17, after V lost 8 bases and J lost 1 base.

The chain carries TRBV7-2 and TRBJ2-4, with 9 bases lining up with TRBD2. The J segment lost 15 bases and the V segment lost 0 bases, leaving 12 bases of the junction unmatched. This CDR3 spans 15 amino acids. Germline V gene lookup returns CDR1 SGHTA and CDR2 FQGNSA. CDR3 DNA: TGTGCCAGCAGCTTAGCTAGCGGGAGCATTGGCGGGCGGTACTTC. This codes for CASSLASGSIGGRYF.

The CDR3 loop is CASSRSGTEETQYF. For the CDR3, the DNA is TGTGCCAGCAGCCGATCCGGGACGGAAGAGACCCAGTACTTC. The chain joins TRBV3-1 to TRBJ2-5, with D tentatively TRBD1 or TRBD2 (5 bases each). Germline-derived CDR1 and CDR2 are LGHDT and YNNKEL (reference sequence). V was clipped by 4 bases and J by 3 bases, with 12 bases between them. This CDR3 is built from 14 residues.

The chain employs TRBV9 and TRBJ2-7, with 9 bases matching TRBD1. V lost 3 bases and J lost 0; bases outside the gene matches: 16. This CDR3 is 19 amino acids long. Germline CDR1 reads SGDLS; CDR2 reads YYNGEE. The CDR3 nucleotides are TGTGCCAGCAGCGGGGACAGGGTTCAAGGGTCGTGGAGCTCCTACGAGCAGTACTTC. Amino acids: CASSGDRVQGSWSSYEQYF.

This chain connects TRBV3-1 to TRBJ2-3; a possible D gene is TRBD2 (5 bases). Germline V CDR1 and CDR2: LGHDT, YNNKEL (reference sequence). This CDR3 region has 15 residues. V gave up 0 bases and J gave up 8 bases, with 15 bases separating them. The CDR3, as DNA: TGTGCCAGCAGCCAAGATTGGGGAAATCGGGGTACGCAGTATTTT. Encoded protein: CASSQDWGNRGTQYF.

The rearrangement links TRBV6-4 to TRBJ2-1; TRBD2 might be the D (6 bases). The CDR3 covers 15 residues. Germline-derived CDR1 and CDR2 are MRHNA and SNTAGT. V was shortened by 10 bases and J by 1 base, with 17 bases between the two germline ends. CDR3 DNA sequence: TGTGCCACTAAGGCCGCGGAGGGGTCCTACAATGAGCAGTTCTTC. Protein product: CATKAAEGSYNEQFF.

V usage is TRBV29-1 and J usage is TRBJ1-2; 7 nucleotides match TRBD1. Germline CDR1 SQVTM, CDR2 ANQGSEA. V dropped 5 bases and J dropped 8; count of bases not matched to a gene: 17. There are 15 residues in the CDR3. The CDR3 DNA sequence: TGCAGCGTTTCCAAGGACAGGTCACAGACCAGAGGCTACACCTTC. Translating gives CSVSKDRSQTRGYTF.

There are a few counts of this clonotype. The rearrangement uses TRBV3-1 and TRBJ1-1, with no clear D. CDR1 is LGHDT and CDR2 is YNNKEL in the germline V gene (reference sequence). The CDR3 has 15 residues. V lost 1 base to trimming and J lost 3 bases, with 12 bases between them. The CDR3 region has the DNA TGTGCCAGCAGCCAAGGCGGAGGGCGCGACACTGAAGCTTTCTTT. Translated: CASSQGGGRDTEAFF.

This clonotype was seen only a few times. The chain joins TRBV28 to TRBJ2-3; D may match TRBD1 or TRBD2 (5 bases each). The CDR3 is made up of 15 amino acids. V lost 7 bases and J 5 bases, leaving 19 bases between the germline ends. CDR1 and CDR2 (germline): MDHEN, SYDVKM. The CDR3 loop reads CASTGTLFRGDTQYF. CDR3 in DNA: TGTGCCAGCACCGGGACCCTCTTTCGAGGAGATACGCAGTATTTT.